These T cell receptor beta chains were read from a single sample in a study of identical twins. TCRdb re-called the 5' RACE reads through MiXCR, storing one row per CDR3 protein. Of under 1 million distinct CDR3 sequences in the sample, roughly an eighth were seen once. These data are also associated with another study on yellow fever vaccine responses in identical twins.

Sequences were obtained from PBMCs. The receptors stem from a young woman in good health. The CDR3 runs from the conserved cysteine through the conserved F or W. A D gene is named only where the DNA matches it firmly. A clone size is listed for some rows: how often the clone was seen (once, few, many), or a class if it is expanded.

v_call,clone_size,d_call,j_call,cdr3_aa,cdr3_nt
TRBV28,-,-,TRBJ1-4,CASSLSATANEKLFF,TGTGCCAGCAGTTTATCAGCGACAGCTAATGAAAAACTGTTTTTT
TRBV6-6,-,-,TRBJ1-2,CASGLLVAGYTF,TGTGCCAGCGGACTGTTGGTAGCTGGCTACACCTTC
TRBV14,many,-,TRBJ1-1,CASSRQENTEAFF,TGCGCCAGCAGCCGACAGGAGAACACTGAAGCTTTCTTT
TRBV29-1,many,-,TRBJ2-3,CSVRLLTDTQYF,TGCAGCGTCCGACTCCTCACAGATACGCAGTATTTT
TRBV28,many,-,TRBJ1-2,CASGNPPNYGYTF,TGTGCCAGCGGAAATCCCCCTAACTATGGCTACACCTTC
TRBV5-1,many,-,TRBJ2-3,CASSIRDPADTQYF,TGCGCCAGCAGCATTCGGGACCCCGCAGATACGCAGTATTTT
TRBV27,many,TRBD2,TRBJ2-1,CASRLAGVYNEQFF,TGTGCCAGCAGACTAGCGGGGGTCTACAATGAGCAGTTCTTC
TRBV12-3/TRBV12-4,few,-,TRBJ1-2,CASRSTGKLNYGYTF,TGTGCCAGCAGGTCTACAGGAAAACTTAACTATGGCTACACCTTC
TRBV3-1,few,-,TRBJ2-1,CASSQGGTFSYNEQFF,TGTGCCAGCAGCCAAGGCGGGACCTTCTCCTACAATGAGCAGTTCTTC
TRBV7-6,few,TRBD2,TRBJ2-1,CASSLRAGTSVHNEQFF,TGTGCCAGCAGCTTAAGAGCCGGGACTAGCGTCCACAATGAGCAGTTCTTC
TRBV5-1,few,TRBD1,TRBJ1-1,CASSARGLVTEAFF,TGCGCTAGCAGCGCCAGGGGGTTGGTCACTGAAGCTTTCTTT
TRBV27,few,TRBD2,TRBJ2-2,CATGPPLGLAGYTGELFF,TGTGCCACCGGGCCGCCCCTCGGACTAGCGGGCTACACCGGGGAGCTGTTTTTT
TRBV20-1,few,-,TRBJ2-2,CSASGQYTGELFF,TGCAGTGCTAGCGGACAGTACACCGGGGAGCTGTTTTTT
TRBV10-3,-,-,TRBJ2-1,CAISGGSEQFF,TGTGCCATCAGTGGGGGGAGTGAGCAGTTCTTC
TRBV6-5,-,-,TRBJ2-3,CASSYSNADTQYF,TGTGCCAGCAGTTACTCGAACGCGGATACGCAGTATTTT
TRBV6-1,few,-,TRBJ2-4,CASSRGTDAKNIQYF,TGTGCCAGCAGCCGGGGAACTGATGCCAAAAACATTCAGTACTTC
TRBV11-3,few,TRBD1,TRBJ2-7,CASSLVGQGAYEQYF,TGTGCCAGCAGCTTAGTAGGGCAGGGGGCCTACGAGCAGTACTTC
TRBV29-1,-,-,TRBJ2-3,CSVEKREFADTQYF,TGCAGCGTTGAGAAGAGGGAATTCGCAGATACGCAGTATTTT
TRBV29-1,-,-,TRBJ2-7,CSVETVTYEQYF,TGCAGCGTTGAAACGGTAACCTACGAGCAGTACTTC
TRBV20-1,many,TRBD2,TRBJ2-1,CGVSGTSYNEQFF,TGCGGGGTTAGCGGGACGTCCTACAATGAGCAGTTCTTC
TRBV18,few,TRBD2,TRBJ2-7,CASSPTSGDYEQYF,TGTGCCAGCTCACCGACTAGCGGAGACTACGAGCAGTACTTC
TRBV5-1,-,-,TRBJ2-3,CASSSRESLPDTQYF,TGCGCCAGCAGCTCAAGAGAGTCCCTCCCGGATACGCAGTATTTT
TRBV3-1,-,-,TRBJ2-6,CASSQAAGIVPGANVLTF,TGTGCCAGCAGCCAAGCCGCGGGGATCGTCCCTGGGGCCAACGTCCTGACTTTC
TRBV7-8,few,-,TRBJ2-3,CASSLVAYADTQYF,TGTGCCAGCAGCTTAGTCGCCTACGCAGATACGCAGTATTTT
TRBV2,few,-,TRBJ2-1,CARSQVNEQFF,TGTGCCAGATCCCAGGTCAATGAGCAGTTCTTC
TRBV29-1,many,TRBD1,TRBJ1-1,CSALEGAGNTEAFF,TGCAGCGCCCTCGAGGGGGCAGGGAACACTGAAGCTTTCTTT
TRBV12-5,-,-,TRBJ2-1,CASGLYSYNEQFF,TGTGCTAGTGGTTTATATAGCTACAATGAGCAGTTCTTC
TRBV20-1,-,TRBD2,TRBJ2-1,CSARNLGAGGYNEQFF,TGCAGTGCTAGAAACCTGGGGGCGGGGGGATACAATGAGCAGTTCTTC
TRBV7-6,-,-,TRBJ2-2,CASSYGSSNTGELFF,TGTGCCAGCAGCTACGGTTCCTCGAACACCGGGGAGCTGTTTTTT
TRBV2,few,-,TRBJ1-2,CASSKDRWYGYTF,TGTGCCAGCAGTAAGGACAGATGGTATGGCTACACCTTC